These T cell receptor beta chains were read from a single sample in a study of cytomegalovirus exposure and HLA in healthy donors. The repertoire was sequenced with immunoSEQ multiplex PCR; TCRdb's copy has only in-frame clones and lacks some. The data hold roughly 150,000 clones, with about three quarters observed a single time. Sequenced material: PBMCs. Every receptor here comes from a male donor in good health and CMV-seronegative. CDR3s include the opening cysteine and the closing phenylalanine or tryptophan. The D gene is left open where the match is weak. The listing skips clone size in some rows; elsewhere it reads once, few, many or a size class.

V gene: TRBV27
D gene: .
clone size: .
J gene: TRBJ1-1
CDR3 protein: CASSGRGTFF
CDR3 DNA: TGTGCCAGCAGTGGCCGAGGGACTTTCTTT

V gene: TRBV7-8
D gene: TRBD2
clone size: .
J gene: TRBJ2-3
CDR3 protein: CASSSLAGDLLSTDTQYF
CDR3 DNA: TGTGCCAGCAGCTCCCTAGCGGGGGACCTACTTAGCACAGATACGCAGTATTTT

V gene: TRBV2
D gene: TRBD1
clone size: .
J gene: TRBJ2-3
CDR3 protein: CASSGGTGRSTDTQYF
CDR3 DNA: TGTGCCAGCAGTGGGGGGACAGGGCGAAGCACAGATACGCAGTATTTT

V gene: TRBV4-2
D gene: .
clone size: .
J gene: TRBJ2-5
CDR3 protein: CASSRGREDDETQYF
CDR3 DNA: TGTGCCAGCAGCCGCGGTAGGGAGGATGATGAGACCCAGTACTTC

V gene: TRBV28
D gene: .
clone size: .
J gene: TRBJ1-2
CDR3 protein: CASSPGVWANYGYTF
CDR3 DNA: TGTGCCAGCAGTCCCGGTGTCTGGGCAAACTATGGCTACACCTTC

V gene: TRBV9
D gene: .
clone size: .
J gene: TRBJ1-1
CDR3 protein: CASSVVPRNTEAFF
CDR3 DNA: TGTGCCAGCAGCGTAGTCCCGCGGAACACTGAAGCTTTCTTT

V gene: TRBV5-1
D gene: TRBD2
clone size: .
J gene: TRBJ2-5
CDR3 protein: CASSLGTSEQETQYF
CDR3 DNA: TGCGCCAGCAGCTTGGGGACTAGCGAACAAGAGACCCAGTACTTC

V gene: TRBV7-9
D gene: .
clone size: .
J gene: TRBJ1-2
CDR3 protein: CASSRIGGEDYGYTF
CDR3 DNA: TGTGCCAGCAGCAGAATTGGAGGGGAAGACTATGGCTACACCTTC

V gene: TRBV23-1
D gene: .
clone size: .
J gene: TRBJ1-1
CDR3 protein: CAPSAGEKTEAFF
CDR3 DNA: TGCGCCCCGTCAGCCGGGGAAAAAACTGAAGCTTTCTTT

V gene: TRBV15
D gene: TRBD2
clone size: few
J gene: TRBJ2-7
CDR3 protein: CATSRGGGVAAYEQYF
CDR3 DNA: TGTGCCACCAGCAGAGGCGGGGGGGTAGCCGCTTACGAGCAGTACTTC

V gene: TRBV6-4
D gene: .
clone size: .
J gene: TRBJ2-6
CDR3 protein: CASSESTGGANVLTF
CDR3 DNA: TGTGCCAGCAGTGAAAGTACGGGTGGGGCCAACGTCCTGACTTTC

V gene: TRBV7-2
D gene: TRBD2
clone size: .
J gene: TRBJ2-7
CDR3 protein: CASSLGRGTSGYYEQYF
CDR3 DNA: TGTGCCAGCAGCTTAGGAAGGGGGACTAGCGGATACTACGAGCAGTACTTC

V gene: TRBV5-5
D gene: .
clone size: .
J gene: TRBJ2-7
CDR3 protein: CASSLETGGYYEQYF
CDR3 DNA: TGTGCCAGCAGCTTGGAGACAGGTGGCTACTACGAGCAGTACTTC

V gene: TRBV4-3
D gene: .
clone size: .
J gene: TRBJ2-5
CDR3 protein: CASSQDRAETQYF
CDR3 DNA: TGCGCCAGCAGCCAAGATCGCGCCGAGACCCAGTACTTC

V gene: TRBV30
D gene: TRBD1
clone size: .
J gene: TRBJ1-5
CDR3 protein: CAWSTGTGGNQPQHF
CDR3 DNA: TGTGCCTGGAGTACCGGGACAGGGGGAAATCAGCCCCAGCATTTT

V gene: TRBV6-4
D gene: TRBD1
clone size: .
J gene: TRBJ2-3
CDR3 protein: CASSSSPGTGGDTQYF
CDR3 DNA: TGTGCCAGCAGTTCCTCCCCCGGGACAGGGGGAGATACGCAGTATTTT

V gene: TRBV7-6
D gene: .
clone size: .
J gene: TRBJ1-2
CDR3 protein: CASSPLQGNYGYTF
CDR3 DNA: TGTGCCAGCAGCCCCTTACAGGGAAACTATGGCTACACCTTC

V gene: TRBV15
D gene: TRBD2
clone size: .
J gene: TRBJ2-1
CDR3 protein: CATSRPSGGSYNEQFF
CDR3 DNA: TGTGCCACCAGCAGACCTAGCGGGGGCTCCTACAATGAGCAGTTCTTC

V gene: TRBV9
D gene: .
clone size: .
J gene: TRBJ1-1
CDR3 protein: CASSPQGVVNTEAFF
CDR3 DNA: TGTGCCAGCAGCCCACAGGGAGTCGTGAACACTGAAGCTTTCTTT

V gene: TRBV5-4
D gene: .
clone size: .
J gene: TRBJ2-1
CDR3 protein: CASSRPGSDNEQFF
CDR3 DNA: TGTGCCAGCAGTCGCCCGGGGTCTGACAATGAGCAGTTCTTC

V gene: TRBV9
D gene: TRBD2
clone size: .
J gene: TRBJ2-1
CDR3 protein: CASTGGLARNEQFF
CDR3 DNA: TGTGCCAGCACCGGGGGACTAGCGAGGAATGAGCAGTTCTTC

V gene: TRBV7-2
D gene: TRBD2
clone size: .
J gene: TRBJ2-7
CDR3 protein: CASSFTSGRNHEQYF
CDR3 DNA: TGTGCCAGCAGCTTCACTAGCGGGAGGAACCACGAGCAGTACTTC

V gene: TRBV7-3
D gene: .
clone size: .
J gene: TRBJ2-5
CDR3 protein: CASSFGEEETQYF
CDR3 DNA: TGTGCCAGCAGCTTCGGCGAGGAAGAGACCCAGTACTTC

V gene: TRBV19
D gene: .
clone size: .
J gene: TRBJ1-5
CDR3 protein: CASNLREGYSNQPQHF
CDR3 DNA: TGTGCCAGTAATCTAAGAGAGGGTTATAGCAATCAGCCCCAGCATTTT

V gene: TRBV18
D gene: TRBD2
clone size: .
J gene: TRBJ2-7
CDR3 protein: CASSPGTSGEYEQYF
CDR3 DNA: TGTGCCAGCTCACCGGGGACTAGCGGGGAGTACGAGCAGTACTTC

V gene: TRBV5-4
D gene: .
clone size: .
J gene: TRBJ1-5
CDR3 protein: CASSVQGSSNQPQHF
CDR3 DNA: TGTGCCAGCAGCGTCCAGGGGTCTAGCAATCAGCCCCAGCATTTT

V gene: TRBV9
D gene: TRBD1
clone size: few
J gene: TRBJ2-5
CDR3 protein: CASSPRDRGQETQYF
CDR3 DNA: TGTGCCAGCAGCCCACGGGACAGGGGGCAAGAGACCCAGTACTTC

V gene: TRBV29-1
D gene: TRBD1
clone size: .
J gene: TRBJ1-4
CDR3 protein: CSAGQGLKLFF
CDR3 DNA: TGCAGCGCTGGACAGGGCCTAAAACTGTTTTTT

V gene: TRBV7-7
D gene: TRBD2
clone size: .
J gene: TRBJ2-2
CDR3 protein: CASSLAGALTGELFF
CDR3 DNA: TGTGCCAGCAGCCTAGCGGGGGCTCTCACCGGGGAGCTGTTTTTT

V gene: TRBV18
D gene: .
clone size: .
J gene: TRBJ1-1
CDR3 protein: CASSPEDTEAFF
CDR3 DNA: TGTGCCAGCTCACCGGAGGACACTGAAGCTTTCTTT

V gene: TRBV4-1
D gene: .
clone size: few
J gene: TRBJ1-1
CDR3 protein: CASSQGRGTEAFF
CDR3 DNA: TGCGCCAGCAGCCAAGGTCGGGGGACTGAAGCTTTCTTT

V gene: TRBV5-1
D gene: .
clone size: .
J gene: TRBJ2-7
CDR3 protein: CASSGGGQGLEQYF
CDR3 DNA: TGCGCCAGCTCCGGGGGGGGACAGGGTCTCGAGCAGTACTTC

V gene: TRBV5-5
D gene: .
clone size: .
J gene: TRBJ1-1
CDR3 protein: CASSGHPNTEAFF
CDR3 DNA: TGTGCCAGCAGCGGACACCCGAACACTGAAGCTTTCTTT

V gene: TRBV2
D gene: .
clone size: .
J gene: TRBJ1-1
CDR3 protein: CASSEWFTGGNTEAFF
CDR3 DNA: TGTGCCAGCAGTGAATGGTTTACGGGGGGGAACACTGAAGCTTTCTTT

V gene: TRBV6-4
D gene: TRBD1
clone size: .
J gene: TRBJ1-2
CDR3 protein: CASSVAYRGWGYTF
CDR3 DNA: TGTGCCAGCAGTGTCGCCTACAGGGGGTGGGGCTACACCTTC

V gene: TRBV6-1
D gene: .
clone size: .
J gene: TRBJ2-7
CDR3 protein: CASRLIPGDSYEQYF
CDR3 DNA: TGTGCCAGCAGGCTAATCCCAGGGGACTCCTACGAGCAGTACTTC

V gene: TRBV19
D gene: .
clone size: few
J gene: TRBJ2-7
CDR3 protein: CVPEVVYEQYF
CDR3 DNA: TGTGTACCCGAGGTCGTCTACGAGCAGTACTTC

V gene: TRBV10-3
D gene: .
clone size: .
J gene: TRBJ1-1
CDR3 protein: CATTMSTEAFF
CDR3 DNA: TGTGCCACCACCATGAGCACTGAAGCTTTCTTT

V gene: TRBV7-3
D gene: TRBD1
clone size: .
J gene: TRBJ2-4
CDR3 protein: CASSLEGAGQNIQYF
CDR3 DNA: TGTGCCAGCAGCTTAGAGGGGGCGGGTCAAAACATTCAGTACTTC

V gene: TRBV16
D gene: .
clone size: .
J gene: TRBJ1-5
CDR3 protein: CASSLDRVSNQPQHF
CDR3 DNA: TGTGCCAGCAGCCTTGACAGAGTCAGCAATCAGCCCCAGCATTTT

V gene: TRBV18
D gene: TRBD1
clone size: .
J gene: TRBJ1-2
CDR3 protein: CASSLGTDGYTF
CDR3 DNA: TGTGCCAGCTCACTGGGGACAGACGGCTACACCTTC

V gene: TRBV30
D gene: .
clone size: few
J gene: TRBJ1-3
CDR3 protein: CAWSVDRQSGNTIYF
CDR3 DNA: TGTGCCTGGAGTGTGGACAGACAGTCTGGAAACACCATATATTTT

V gene: TRBV9
D gene: .
clone size: few
J gene: TRBJ2-1
CDR3 protein: CASSPSSYNEQFF
CDR3 DNA: TGTGCCAGCAGTCCGAGCTCCTACAATGAGCAGTTCTTC

V gene: TRBV7-2
D gene: .
clone size: .
J gene: TRBJ1-1
CDR3 protein: CASSLAPGGEAFF
CDR3 DNA: TGTGCCAGCAGCTTAGCGCCGGGTGGGGAAGCTTTCTTT

V gene: TRBV11-2
D gene: TRBD2
clone size: .
J gene: TRBJ2-5
CDR3 protein: CASSPAASGGNQETQYF
CDR3 DNA: TGTGCCAGCAGCCCCGCGGCGAGCGGGGGAAACCAAGAGACCCAGTACTTC

V gene: TRBV7-3
D gene: .
clone size: .
J gene: TRBJ2-2
CDR3 protein: CASSQVGRGNTGELFF
CDR3 DNA: TGTGCCAGCAGTCAAGTGGGCAGGGGGAACACCGGGGAGCTGTTTTTT

V gene: TRBV5-4
D gene: TRBD1
clone size: few
J gene: TRBJ2-5
CDR3 protein: CASSRRQGVQETQYF
CDR3 DNA: TGTGCCAGCAGCCGCCGACAGGGCGTCCAAGAGACCCAGTACTTC

V gene: TRBV11-3
D gene: .
clone size: .
J gene: TRBJ1-1
CDR3 protein: CASSLGQNTEAFF
CDR3 DNA: TGTGCCAGCAGCTTAGGACAGAACACTGAAGCTTTCTTT

V gene: TRBV30
D gene: TRBD2
clone size: .
J gene: TRBJ2-3
CDR3 protein: CAWSVGLAEADTQYF
CDR3 DNA: TGTGCCTGGAGTGTAGGGCTAGCGGAGGCAGATACGCAGTATTTT

V gene: TRBV7-9
D gene: TRBD1
clone size: .
J gene: TRBJ1-2
CDR3 protein: CASSGNPGQGSSYTF
CDR3 DNA: TGTGCCAGCAGCGGGAACCCCGGACAGGGGAGTTCCTACACCTTC

V gene: TRBV30
D gene: TRBD1
clone size: .
J gene: TRBJ1-5
CDR3 protein: CAWSGQGANQPQHF
CDR3 DNA: TGTGCCTGGAGTGGACAGGGGGCCAATCAGCCCCAGCATTTT

V gene: TRBV7-9
D gene: TRBD1
clone size: .
J gene: TRBJ2-7
CDR3 protein: CASSSLPGQGFYEQYF
CDR3 DNA: TGTGCCAGCAGCTCACTTCCGGGACAGGGATTCTACGAGCAGTACTTC

V gene: TRBV29-1
D gene: .
clone size: .
J gene: TRBJ2-5
CDR3 protein: CSAGDGPQETQYF
CDR3 DNA: TGCAGCGCGGGGGACGGACCTCAAGAGACCCAGTACTTC

V gene: TRBV11-1
D gene: .
clone size: .
J gene: TRBJ2-7
CDR3 protein: CASSLVSLLGVGGEDEQYF
CDR3 DNA: TGTGCCAGCAGCTTAGTTTCTTTGCTGGGTGTGGGGGGAGAAGACGAGCAGTACTTC

V gene: TRBV5-1
D gene: .
clone size: .
J gene: TRBJ1-6
CDR3 protein: CASSETSGNSPLHF
CDR3 DNA: TGCGCCAGCAGCGAGACCAGCGGGAATTCACCCCTCCACTTT

V gene: TRBV9
D gene: .
clone size: .
J gene: TRBJ1-2
CDR3 protein: CASSVVLAGNYGYTF
CDR3 DNA: TGTGCCAGCAGCGTAGTTTTGGCAGGGAACTATGGCTACACCTTC

V gene: TRBV9
D gene: .
clone size: .
J gene: TRBJ2-1
CDR3 protein: CASSPADSSYNEQFF
CDR3 DNA: TGTGCCAGCAGCCCCGCGGACAGCTCCTACAATGAGCAGTTCTTC

V gene: TRBV5-1
D gene: .
clone size: .
J gene: TRBJ2-5
CDR3 protein: CASSRGAGSETQYF
CDR3 DNA: TGCGCCAGCAGCCGGGGGGCGGGGTCAGAGACCCAGTACTTC

V gene: TRBV6-5
D gene: .
clone size: .
J gene: TRBJ2-6
CDR3 protein: CASSYSSSGANVLTF
CDR3 DNA: TGTGCCAGCAGTTACTCGAGTTCGGGGGCCAACGTCCTGACTTTC

V gene: TRBV5-1
D gene: TRBD1
clone size: .
J gene: TRBJ1-1
CDR3 protein: CASSLDPPGTANTEAFF
CDR3 DNA: TGCGCCAGCAGCTTGGACCCCCCCGGGACAGCGAACACTGAAGCTTTCTTT